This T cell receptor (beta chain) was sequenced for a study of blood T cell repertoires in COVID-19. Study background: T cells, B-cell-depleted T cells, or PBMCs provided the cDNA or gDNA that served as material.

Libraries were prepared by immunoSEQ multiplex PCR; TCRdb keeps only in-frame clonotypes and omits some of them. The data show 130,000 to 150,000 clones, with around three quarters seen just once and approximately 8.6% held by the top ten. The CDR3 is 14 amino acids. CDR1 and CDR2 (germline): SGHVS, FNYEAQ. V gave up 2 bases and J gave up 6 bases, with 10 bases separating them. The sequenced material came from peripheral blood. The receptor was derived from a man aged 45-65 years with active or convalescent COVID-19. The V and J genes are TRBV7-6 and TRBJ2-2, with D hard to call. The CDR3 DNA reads TGTGCCAGCAGCTTAAGTGAGGAGTCCGGGGAGCTGTTTTTT. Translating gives CASSLSEESGELFF.